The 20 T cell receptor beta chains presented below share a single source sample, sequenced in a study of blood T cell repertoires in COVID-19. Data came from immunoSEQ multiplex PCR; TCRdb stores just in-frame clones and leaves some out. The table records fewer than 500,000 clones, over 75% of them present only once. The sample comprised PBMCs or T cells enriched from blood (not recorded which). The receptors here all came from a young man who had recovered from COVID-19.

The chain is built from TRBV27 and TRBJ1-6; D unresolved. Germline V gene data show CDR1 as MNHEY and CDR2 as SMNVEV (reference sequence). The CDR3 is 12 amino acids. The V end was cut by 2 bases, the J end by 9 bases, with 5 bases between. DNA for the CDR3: TGTGCCAGCAGTTTAAGGAGTTCACCCCTCCACTTT. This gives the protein CASSLRSSPLHF.

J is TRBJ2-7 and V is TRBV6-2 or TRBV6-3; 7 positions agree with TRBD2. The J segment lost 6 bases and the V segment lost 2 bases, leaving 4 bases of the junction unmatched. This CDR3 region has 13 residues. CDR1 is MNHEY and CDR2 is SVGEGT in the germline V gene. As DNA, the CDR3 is TGTGCCAGCAGTTACGGGAGGGGTTCCGAGCAGTACTTC. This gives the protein CASSYGRGSEQYF.

The CDR3 region is CASSSLTGAYAYEQYF. In DNA form, the CDR3 reads TGCGCCAGCAGCTCCCTCACAGGGGCGTACGCCTACGAGCAGTACTTC. This chain connects TRBV5-1 to TRBJ2-7; 7 nucleotides align to TRBD1. Looked up from germline, CDR1 is SGHRS and CDR2 is YFSETQ. This CDR3 spans 16 amino acids. V trimming: 3 bases; J trimming: 2 bases; junction bases outside the gene matches: 11.

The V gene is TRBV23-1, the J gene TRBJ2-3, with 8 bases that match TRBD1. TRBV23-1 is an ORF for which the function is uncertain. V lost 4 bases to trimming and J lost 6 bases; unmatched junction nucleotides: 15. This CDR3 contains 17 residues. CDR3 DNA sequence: TGCGCCAGCAGTCCATATCAAAGAGGACAGGGAACGGATACGCAGTATTTT. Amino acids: CASSPYQRGQGTDTQYF.

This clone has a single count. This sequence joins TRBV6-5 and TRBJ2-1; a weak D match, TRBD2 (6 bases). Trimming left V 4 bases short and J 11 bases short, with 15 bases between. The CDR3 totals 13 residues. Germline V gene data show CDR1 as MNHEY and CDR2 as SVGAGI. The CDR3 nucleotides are TGTGCCAGCAGTTCGGAAGTACGGGGGAAGCAGTTCTTC. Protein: CASSSEVRGKQFF.

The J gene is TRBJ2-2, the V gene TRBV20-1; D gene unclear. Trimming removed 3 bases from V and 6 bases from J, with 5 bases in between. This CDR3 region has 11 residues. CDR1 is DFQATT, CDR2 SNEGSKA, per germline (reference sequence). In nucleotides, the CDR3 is TGCAGTGCTAGGGGCTCCGGGGAGCTGTTTTTT. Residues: CSARGSGELFF.

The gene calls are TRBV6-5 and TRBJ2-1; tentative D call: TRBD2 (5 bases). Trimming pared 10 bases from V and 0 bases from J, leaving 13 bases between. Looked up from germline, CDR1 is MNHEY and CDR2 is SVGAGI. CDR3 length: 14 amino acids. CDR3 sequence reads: CATRRTASYNEQFF. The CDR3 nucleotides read TGTGCCACCCGACGGACTGCCTCCTACAATGAGCAGTTCTTC.

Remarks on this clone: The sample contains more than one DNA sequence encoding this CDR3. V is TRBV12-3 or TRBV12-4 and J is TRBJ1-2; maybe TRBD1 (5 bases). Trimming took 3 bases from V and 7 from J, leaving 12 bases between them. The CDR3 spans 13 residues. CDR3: CASSFSTGGGYTF. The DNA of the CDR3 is TGTGCCAGCAGTTTCTCGACGGGGGGTGGCTACACCTTC.

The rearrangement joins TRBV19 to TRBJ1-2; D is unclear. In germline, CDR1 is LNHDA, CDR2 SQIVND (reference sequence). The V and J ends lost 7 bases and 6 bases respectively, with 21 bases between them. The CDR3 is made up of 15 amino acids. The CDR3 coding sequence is TGTGCCAGTATTCTTGACGGGCGGGCCATTGATGGCTACACCTTC. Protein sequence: CASILDGRAIDGYTF.

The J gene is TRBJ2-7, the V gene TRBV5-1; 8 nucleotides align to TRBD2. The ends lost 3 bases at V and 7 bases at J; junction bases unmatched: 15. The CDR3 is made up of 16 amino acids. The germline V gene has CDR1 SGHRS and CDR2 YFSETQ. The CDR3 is CASSSIRGGSREEQYF. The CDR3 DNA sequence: TGCGCCAGCAGCTCGATACGGGGGGGATCGCGGGAAGAGCAGTACTTC. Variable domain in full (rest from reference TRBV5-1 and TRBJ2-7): KAGVTQTPRYLIKTRGQQVTLSCSPISGHRSVSWYQQTPGQGLQFLFEYFSETQRNKGNFPGRFSGRQFSNSRSEMNVSTLELGDSALYLCASSSIRGGSREEQYFGPGTRLTVT.

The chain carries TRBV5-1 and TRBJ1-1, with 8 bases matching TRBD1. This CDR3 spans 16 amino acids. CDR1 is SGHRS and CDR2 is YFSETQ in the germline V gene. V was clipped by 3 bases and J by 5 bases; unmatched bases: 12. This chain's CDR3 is CASSWRTGYGDTEAFF. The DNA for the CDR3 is TGCGCCAGCAGCTGGCGGACAGGGTATGGTGATACTGAAGCTTTCTTT.

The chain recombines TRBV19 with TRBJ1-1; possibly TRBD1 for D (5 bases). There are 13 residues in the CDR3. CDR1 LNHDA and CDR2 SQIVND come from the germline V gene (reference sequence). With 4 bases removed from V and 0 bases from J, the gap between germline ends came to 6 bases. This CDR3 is CASSTTVNTEAFF. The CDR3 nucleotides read TGTGCCAGTAGTACGACAGTGAACACTGAAGCTTTCTTT. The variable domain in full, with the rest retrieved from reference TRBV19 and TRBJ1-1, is DGGITQSPKYLFRKEGQNVTLSCEQNLNHDAMYWYRQDPGQGLRLIYYSQIVNDFQKGDIAEGYSVSREKKESFPLTVTSAQKNPTAFYLCASSTTVNTEAFFGQGTRLTVV.

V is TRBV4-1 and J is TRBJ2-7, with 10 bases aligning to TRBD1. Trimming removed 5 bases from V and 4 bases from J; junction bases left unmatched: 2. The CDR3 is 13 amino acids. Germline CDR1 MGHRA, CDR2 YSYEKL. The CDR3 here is CASSSDRGYEQYF. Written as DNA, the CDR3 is TGCGCCAGCAGCTCGGACAGGGGGTACGAGCAGTACTTC.

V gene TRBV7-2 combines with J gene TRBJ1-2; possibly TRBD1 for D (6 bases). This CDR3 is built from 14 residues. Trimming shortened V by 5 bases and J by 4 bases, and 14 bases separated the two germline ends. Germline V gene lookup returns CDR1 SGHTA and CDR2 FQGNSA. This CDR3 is CASSPSTGPYGYTF. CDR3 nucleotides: TGTGCCAGCAGCCCTTCGACAGGCCCCTATGGCTACACCTTC.

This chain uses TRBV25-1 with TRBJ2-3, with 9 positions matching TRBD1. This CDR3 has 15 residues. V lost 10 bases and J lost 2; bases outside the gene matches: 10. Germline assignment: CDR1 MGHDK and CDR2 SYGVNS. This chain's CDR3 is CATIQGALPTDTQYF. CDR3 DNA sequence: TGTGCCACCATACAGGGGGCCCTCCCCACAGATACGCAGTATTTT.

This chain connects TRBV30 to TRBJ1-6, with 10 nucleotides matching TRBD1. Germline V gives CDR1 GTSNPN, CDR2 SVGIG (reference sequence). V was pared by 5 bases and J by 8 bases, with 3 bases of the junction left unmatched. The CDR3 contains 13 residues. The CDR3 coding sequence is TGTGCCTGGGGACAGGGGGGTGATTCACCCCTCCACTTT. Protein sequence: CAWGQGGDSPLHF.

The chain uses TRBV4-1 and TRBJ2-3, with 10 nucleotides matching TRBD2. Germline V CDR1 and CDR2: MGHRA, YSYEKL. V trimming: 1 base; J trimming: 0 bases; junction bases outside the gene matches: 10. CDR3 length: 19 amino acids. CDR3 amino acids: CASSQVPASGGTSTDTQYF. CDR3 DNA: TGCGCCAGCAGCCAAGTCCCAGCTAGCGGGGGCACTAGCACAGATACGCAGTATTTT.

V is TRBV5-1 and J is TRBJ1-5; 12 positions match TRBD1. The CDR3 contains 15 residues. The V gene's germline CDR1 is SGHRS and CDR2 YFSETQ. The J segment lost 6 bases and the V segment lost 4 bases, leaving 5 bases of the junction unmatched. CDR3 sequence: CASSPGQGAFQPQHF. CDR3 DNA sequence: TGCGCCAGCAGCCCGGGACAGGGGGCTTTTCAGCCCCAGCATTTT. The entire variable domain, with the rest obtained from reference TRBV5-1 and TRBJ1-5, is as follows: KAGVTQTPRYLIKTRGQQVTLSCSPISGHRSVSWYQQTPGQGLQFLFEYFSETQRNKGNFPGRFSGRQFSNSRSEMNVSTLELGDSALYLCASSPGQGAFQPQHFGDGTRLSIL.

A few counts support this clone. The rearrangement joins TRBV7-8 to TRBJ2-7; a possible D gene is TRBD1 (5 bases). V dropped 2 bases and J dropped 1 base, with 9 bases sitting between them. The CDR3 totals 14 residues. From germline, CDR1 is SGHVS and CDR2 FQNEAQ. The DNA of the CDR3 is TGTGCCAGCAGCTTAACAGGTATATCCTACGAGCAGTACTTC. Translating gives CASSLTGISYEQYF.

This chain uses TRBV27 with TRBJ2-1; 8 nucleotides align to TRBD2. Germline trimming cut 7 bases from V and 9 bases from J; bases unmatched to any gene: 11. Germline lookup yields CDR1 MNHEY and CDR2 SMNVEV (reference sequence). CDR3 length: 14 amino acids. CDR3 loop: CASTSLAGGGEQFF. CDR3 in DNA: TGTGCCAGCACTTCTTTGGCGGGGGGAGGTGAGCAGTTCTTC.